These 5 T cell receptor delta chains share one sample of origin, sequenced in a study of gamma-delta T cells after stem cell transplantation. TCRdb applied CATT to the RT-PCR reads for clone calling. The data show hundreds of delta-chain clones, with 8.1% seen just once and less than 65% held by the top ten. Sequences were obtained from gamma-delta T cells. The receptor source for this set is a human donor. It is not recorded whose cells these are; they may come from a transplant donor.

About this clone: Since a far larger clone is one base different, this is likely a read error. This chain links TRDV2 with TRDJ1, with TRDD3 matching 10 bases. J lost 0 bases, V lost 1 base, and 7 bases had no gene match. CDR1 and CDR2 from the germline V gene are GEAIGNYY and EKD. This CDR3 has 17 amino acids. This CDR3 reads CACDTAGGYADTDKLIF. The CDR3 DNA reads TGTGCCTGTGACACTGCCGGGGGATACGCGGACACCGATAAACTCATCTTT.

This clone was counted a few times. Only one base separates this from a far larger clonotype, so it likely reflects a read error. Other nucleotide sequences from this sample produce the same CDR3. The V call is TRDV1, the J call TRDJ2, with 8 bases that match TRDD3. The trim removed 6 bases at V and 11 bases at J, leaving 11 bases unmatched. The CDR3 contains 14 residues. Per germline, CDR1 TSWWSYY and CDR2 QGS. The CDR3 nucleotides read TGTGCTCTTGGCCGGGGGATAGGAGTAGCGCAACTCTTCTTT. Its translation: CALGRGIGVAQLFF.

This clone is large (0.1 to 1%) within its sample. V gene TRDV2 combines with J gene TRDJ1, with TRDD3 identical over 7 bases. Germline loops: CDR1 GEAIGNYY, CDR2 EKD. With 2 bases clipped from V and 0 bases from J, the junction kept 8 bases outside the gene matches. This CDR3 comprises 16 residues. The CDR3 sequence is CACDSLGGLDTDKLIF. CDR3 DNA: TGTGCCTGTGACAGTCTAGGGGGATTGGACACCGATAAACTCATCTTT.

This clone was seen only a few times. At residue 5, the translated DNA and the protein in TCRdb do not agree; the protein given here is derived from the DNA. The chain combines TRDV2 with TRDJ1, with a tentative D call TRDD3 (6 bases). Trimming cost V 3 bases and J 1 base, with 23 bases left between them. The V gene's germline CDR1 is GEAIGNYY and CDR2 EKD. This CDR3 comprises 18 residues. CDR3 nucleotides: TGTGCCTGTGACCCACTGGATACTTCACTGCACTCCACCGATAAACTCATCTTT. Its translation is CACDPLDTSLHSTDKLIF.

In regard to this clone: TCRdb lists the protein of a much larger clone for this DNA, which differs at residue 3, so this is likely a read error; the protein given here is translated from the DNA itself. The V gene is TRDV2, the J gene TRDJ1; 13 positions match TRDD3. Germline V gene lookup returns CDR1 GEAIGNYY and CDR2 EKD. The CDR3 runs to 16 residues. The CDR3 region has the DNA TGTGCCCGTGACGCATTACTGGGGGATACGACCGATAAACTCATCTTT. It encodes CARDALLGDTTDKLIF.